This T cell receptor (beta chain) was obtained from a study of T cell responses to AZD1222 COVID-19 vaccine. As to this clone: Its antigen remains unidentified.

CDR3 length: 14 residues. V was cut by 1 base and J by 6 bases, with 10 bases left in between. CDR1 is SGDLS and CDR2 is YYNGEE in the germline V gene. The table came from immunoSEQ multiplex PCR; TCRdb's copy has only in-frame clones and leaves some out. The table lists about 150,000 clones, approximately 90% of them singletons. Study conclusions and caveats: A mostly white British donor set with more females was recruited, and clonal diversity was possibly underestimated.

The sequencing here drew on peripheral blood, taken on day 0 of AZD1222 vaccination. This clonotype was obtained from an adult in good health. The gene calls are TRBV9 and TRBJ1-4, with D possibly being TRBD1 (5 bases). The CDR3 region is CASSVQLGDEKLFF. The CDR3, as DNA: TGTGCCAGCAGCGTACAACTGGGGGATGAAAAACTGTTTTTT. Looking up the rest from reference TRBV9 and TRBJ1-4 gives the full variable domain: DSGVTQTPKHLITATGQRVTLRCSPRSGDLSVYWYQQSLDQGLQFLIQYYNGEERAKGNILERFSAQQFPDLHSELNLSSLELGDSALYFCASSVQLGDEKLFFGSGTQLSVL.